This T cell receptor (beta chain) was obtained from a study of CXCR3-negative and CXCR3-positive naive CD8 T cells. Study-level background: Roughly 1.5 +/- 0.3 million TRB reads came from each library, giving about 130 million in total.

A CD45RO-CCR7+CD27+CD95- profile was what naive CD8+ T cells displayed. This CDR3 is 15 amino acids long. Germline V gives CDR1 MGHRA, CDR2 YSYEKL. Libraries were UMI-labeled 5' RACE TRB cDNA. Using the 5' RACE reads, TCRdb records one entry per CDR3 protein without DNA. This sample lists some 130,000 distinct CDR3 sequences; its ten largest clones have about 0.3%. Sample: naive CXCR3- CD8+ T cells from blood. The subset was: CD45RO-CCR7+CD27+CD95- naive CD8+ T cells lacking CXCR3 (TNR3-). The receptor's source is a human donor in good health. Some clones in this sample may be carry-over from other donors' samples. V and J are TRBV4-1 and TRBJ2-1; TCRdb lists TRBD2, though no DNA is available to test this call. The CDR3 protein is CASSPRLAGADEQFF.